The 30 T cell receptor beta chains listed next were all sequenced from one sample in a study of OX40 agonist ivuxolimab in advanced cancers. Repertoires were generated with immunoSEQ multiplex PCR, while TCRdb's copy carries only in-frame clones and drops some. The data contain about 48,000 clones, around 84% of them singletons. This specimen consisted of CD4+ or CD8+ T cells sorted from blood, obtained in a trial of the OX40 agonist ivuxolimab. The receptors were gathered from an adult with an advanced solid tumor such as melanoma, head and neck, liver or kidney cancer.

This clone was detected only once. J is TRBJ2-2 and V is TRBV5-6; 15 bases map to TRBD2. J was trimmed by 4 bases and V by 2 bases; bases with no gene match: 9. The germline gives CDR1 SGHDT, CDR2 YYEEEE. The CDR3 runs to 19 residues. CDR3 DNA: TGTGCCAGCAGCTTACGGACTAGCGGGAGGGTGTTGGGCACCGGGGAGCTGTTTTTT. Translating gives CASSLRTSGRVLGTGELFF.

The rearrangement links TRBV28 to TRBJ1-1, with D possibly being TRBD1 (6 bases). The CDR3 covers 14 residues. Per germline, CDR1 MDHEN and CDR2 SYDVKM. V was clipped by 0 bases and J by 10 bases, with 15 bases between them. In DNA form, the CDR3 reads TGTGCCAGCAGTTTATGGCCAGGGGAGTATAGAGCTTTCTTT. This gives the protein CASSLWPGEYRAFF.

The V and J genes are TRBV7-9 and TRBJ2-1, with TRBD2 as a possible D gene (6 bases). Germline values: CDR1 SEHNR, CDR2 FQNEAQ (reference sequence). This CDR3 comprises 15 residues. Trimming stripped 1 base from V and 5 bases from J, with 12 bases between. DNA for the CDR3: TGTGCCAGCAGCTTAGAGGCGGGGTTTAACAATGAGCAGTTCTTC. Protein product: CASSLEAGFNNEQFF.

The V call is TRBV28, the J call TRBJ1-1; 7 bases align to TRBD1. V was clipped by 5 bases and J by 5 bases; unmatched bases: 5. The CDR3 sequence is 13 residues long. From germline, CDR1 is MDHEN and CDR2 SYDVKM. CDR3 loop: CASSPGGVTEAFF. The CDR3 DNA reads TGTGCCAGCAGTCCAGGGGGGGTTACTGAAGCTTTCTTT.

The DNA of the CDR3 is TGTGCCAGCAGGGGGACAGCCCGCTACGAGCAGTACTTC. It yields the protein CASRGTARYEQYF. The chain employs TRBV6-5 and TRBJ2-7; TRBD1 aligns across 7 bases. The CDR3 covers 13 residues. J lost 3 bases, V lost 6 bases, and 5 bases had no gene match. The V gene's germline CDR1 is MNHEY and CDR2 SVGAGI.

The chain couples TRBV5-6 to TRBJ1-1; D not resolved. In germline, CDR1 is SGHDT, CDR2 YYEEEE. The CDR3 covers 14 residues. Trimming left V 0 bases short and J 3 bases short, with 9 bases between. The CDR3 protein is CASSLGRRDTEAFF. CDR3 coding DNA: TGTGCCAGCAGCTTGGGGCGCCGAGACACTGAAGCTTTCTTT.

This chain links TRBV11-2 with TRBJ1-5, with unresolved D. The V gene's germline CDR1 is SGHAT and CDR2 FQNNGV. The length of the CDR3 is 13 residues. V lost 2 bases and J lost 4, with 6 bases in between. CDR3 in amino acids: CASSLNRNQPQHF. The CDR3 DNA is TGTGCCAGCAGCTTAAATCGTAATCAGCCCCAGCATTTT.

This clone was seen just once. The chain is built from TRBV14 and TRBJ2-1; D might be TRBD1 or TRBD2, each matching 5 bases. This CDR3 has 16 residues. V was cut by 4 bases and J by 0 bases, with 13 bases left in between. Germline V gene sequence: CDR1 SGHDN, CDR2 FVKESK. This chain's CDR3 is CASSRIGTRSYNEQFF. Here the CDR3 DNA reads TGTGCCAGCAGCCGCATCGGGACGCGCTCCTACAATGAGCAGTTCTTC.

This chain connects TRBV5-6 to TRBJ1-5, with D unresolved. This CDR3 is 15 amino acids long. Germline-derived CDR1 and CDR2 are SGHDT and YYEEEE. V lost 0 bases, J lost 3 bases, and 10 bases lay in between. CDR3 coding DNA: TGTGCCAGCAGCTTGGGGCCTGGGGACAATCAGCCCCAGCATTTT. Its translation: CASSLGPGDNQPQHF.

V gene TRBV6-1 combines with J gene TRBJ2-7; TRBD1 aligns across 9 bases. The CDR3 has 13 amino acids. Germline lookup yields CDR1 MNHNS and CDR2 SASEGT. The ends lost 5 bases at V and 5 bases at J; junction bases unmatched: 4. This chain's CDR3 is CASSTGGRNEQYF. The CDR3 DNA reads as TGTGCCAGCAGTACAGGGGGCAGGAACGAGCAGTACTTC.

The chain links TRBV28 to TRBJ1-1; 9 bases are a match to TRBD1. After removal of 6 bases from V and 0 bases from J, the junction contained 8 bases not matched to a gene. There are 16 residues in the CDR3. Germline lookup yields CDR1 MDHEN and CDR2 SYDVKM. The CDR3 here is CASRPTTGGLNTEAFF. CDR3 coding DNA: TGTGCCAGCAGGCCCACGACAGGGGGTCTGAACACTGAAGCTTTCTTT.

This chain connects TRBV29-1 to TRBJ2-5; no reliable D call. The CDR3 sequence is 13 residues long. Germline-derived CDR1 and CDR2 are SQVTM and ANQGSEA. The V and J ends lost 6 bases and 5 bases respectively, with 16 bases between them. The CDR3 spells CSVRRLIGETQYF. DNA for the CDR3: TGCAGCGTGCGTAGGCTTATTGGGGAGACCCAGTACTTC.

This chain joins TRBV11-1 and TRBJ2-2; D is undetermined. The V and J ends lost 7 bases and 0 bases respectively, with 18 bases between them. The CDR3 is 17 amino acids. Germline V gene lookup returns CDR1 SGHAT and CDR2 FQDESV (reference sequence). The CDR3 sequence: CASKPYLGVTNTGELFF. The CDR3 DNA reads TGTGCCAGCAAACCCTACCTTGGGGTTACGAACACCGGGGAGCTGTTTTTT.

The rearrangement links TRBV6-1 to TRBJ1-1; possibly TRBD1 for D (5 bases). In germline, CDR1 is MNHNS, CDR2 SASEGT. V was pared by 4 bases and J by 0 bases, with 12 bases between. CDR3 length: 15 amino acids. The CDR3 nucleotides read TGTGCCAGCAGTGGTTACAGGATTATGAACACTGAAGCTTTCTTT. This encodes CASSGYRIMNTEAFF.

Concerning this clone: Other DNA variants within this sample encode the same CDR3. The chain joins TRBV19 to TRBJ2-6; D is undetermined. V was trimmed by 7 bases and J by 2 bases, leaving 12 bases between them. The germline CDR1 and CDR2 sequences are LNHDA and SQIVND (reference sequence). The CDR3 spans 15 residues. CDR3 bases: TGTGCCAGTACCGAGACTGGGGCTGGGGCCAACGTCCTGACTTTC. Protein: CASTETGAGANVLTF.

The V gene is TRBV19, the J gene TRBJ2-7; D possibly corresponds to TRBD1 (5 bases). Germline loops: CDR1 LNHDA, CDR2 SQIVND (reference sequence). This CDR3 has 14 amino acids. Trimming removed 2 bases from V and 1 base from J, with 9 bases in between. The CDR3 DNA reads as TGTGCCAGTAGTATACAGGGAACTTCCTACGAGCAGTACTTC. It translates to CASSIQGTSYEQYF. The whole variable domain, filled in from reference TRBV19 and TRBJ2-7, reads DGGITQSPKYLFRKEGQNVTLSCEQNLNHDAMYWYRQDPGQGLRLIYYSQIVNDFQKGDIAEGYSVSREKKESFPLTVTSAQKNPTAFYLCASSIQGTSYEQYFGPGTRLTVT.

V and J are TRBV27 and TRBJ2-3; D remains ambiguous. V lost 4 bases and J 6 bases, leaving 8 bases between the germline ends. The CDR3 runs 12 residues. Germline V gene data show CDR1 as MNHEY and CDR2 as SMNVEV (reference sequence). DNA of the CDR3: TGTGCCAGCAGTTCCTACGGGGATACGCAGTATTTT. Its protein product is CASSSYGDTQYF.

V is TRBV5-4 and J is TRBJ2-7, with 11 bases lining up with TRBD1. Unmatched junction bases numbered 9, after V lost 3 bases and J lost 4 bases. The CDR3 sequence is 16 residues long. Germline values: CDR1 SGHNT, CDR2 YYREEE (reference sequence). In nucleotides, the CDR3 is TGTGCCAGCAGCTACTCCGGGACAGGGGGGCAATACGAGCAGTACTTC. This sequence encodes CASSYSGTGGQYEQYF.

V is TRBV4-1 and J is TRBJ2-1; 8 bases fit TRBD2. The CDR3 spans 16 residues. Germline assignment: CDR1 MGHRA and CDR2 YSYEKL. Trimming removed 1 base from V and 5 bases from J; junction bases left unmatched: 7. CDR3 residues: CASSQGLASGHNEQFF. DNA of the CDR3: TGCGCCAGCAGCCAAGGGCTGGCTAGCGGGCACAATGAGCAGTTCTTC.

J is TRBJ2-7 and V is TRBV6-4; D is possibly TRBD1 (5 bases). CDR3 length: 14 amino acids. Per the germline V gene, CDR1 is MRHNA and CDR2 is SNTAGT. The V end was cut by 4 bases, the J end by 1 base, with 11 bases between. This chain's CDR3 is CASSGQQDSYEQYF. In nucleotides, the CDR3 is TGTGCCAGCAGTGGACAGCAGGATTCCTACGAGCAGTACTTC.

This chain uses TRBV5-1 with TRBJ2-3; 8 positions match TRBD2. Germline-derived CDR1 and CDR2 are SGHRS and YFSETQ. The CDR3 loop spans 16 amino acids. The ends lost 3 bases at V and 0 bases at J; junction bases unmatched: 6. CDR3 loop: CASSSGREVSTDTQYF. The CDR3 DNA reads TGCGCCAGCAGCTCGGGGCGGGAGGTCAGCACAGATACGCAGTATTTT.

The gene calls are TRBV11-2 and TRBJ2-1; the D gene is possibly TRBD2 (5 bases). The germline gives CDR1 SGHAT, CDR2 FQNNGV. The length of the CDR3 is 12 residues. The germline V and J ends were trimmed by 3 bases and 8 bases, with 8 bases remaining between them. The CDR3 DNA sequence: TGTGCCAGCAGCTTCGGGAACTATGAGCAGTTCTTC. It yields the protein CASSFGNYEQFF.

The gene calls are TRBV20-1 and TRBJ2-5; D call uncertain. V was trimmed by 0 bases and J by 6 bases, leaving 5 bases between them. Per germline, CDR1 DFQATT and CDR2 SNEGSKA (reference sequence). The CDR3 extends over 11 amino acids. As DNA, the CDR3 is TGCAGTGCTAGAGATATTAAGACCCAGTACTTC. Translating it yields CSARDIKTQYF.

This clone was counted between two and nine times. The chain carries TRBV7-3 and TRBJ2-3; the D is unclear. Germline assignment: CDR1 SGHTA and CDR2 FQGTGA. The CDR3 loop spans 13 amino acids. V shed 1 base and J shed 1 base, with 3 bases lying between them. CDR3 loop: CASSLMGTDTQYF. The CDR3 coding sequence is TGTGCCAGCAGCTTAATGGGCACAGATACGCAGTATTTT.

This clone was counted only a few times. J is TRBJ1-1 and V is TRBV27; D gene unclear. CDR1 is MNHEY and CDR2 is SMNVEV in the germline V gene (reference sequence). This CDR3 comprises 14 residues. V was trimmed by 7 bases and J by 4 bases, leaving 16 bases between them. CDR3 loop: CASIKTPPGTEAFF. In DNA form, the CDR3 reads TGTGCCAGCATCAAAACCCCGCCGGGCACTGAAGCTTTCTTT.

The V and J genes are TRBV4-2 and TRBJ1-3, with D possibly matching TRBD1 (6 bases). Germline lookup yields CDR1 LGHNA and CDR2 YNFKEQ. The CDR3 is 14 residues long. Trimming cost V 5 bases and J 5 bases, with 13 bases left between them. The CDR3 spells CASSEQGYRNTIYF. Here the CDR3 DNA reads TGTGCCAGCAGCGAACAGGGATATAGAAACACCATATATTTT.

This chain uses TRBV7-2 with TRBJ1-5, with D hard to call. CDR3 length equals 13 residues. V lost 8 bases and J 0 bases, leaving 8 bases between the germline ends. Germline-derived CDR1 and CDR2 are SGHTA and FQGNSA. This CDR3 reads CASRVDSNQPQHF. CDR3 in DNA: TGTGCCAGCCGGGTAGATAGCAATCAGCCCCAGCATTTT.

The genes are TRBV6-5 and TRBJ2-7; 12 bases map to TRBD2. The V and J ends lost 0 bases and 4 bases, in that order; junction bases with no gene match: 1. The CDR3 contains 15 residues. Germline V gene lookup returns CDR1 MNHEY and CDR2 SVGAGI. CDR3 coding DNA: TGTGCCAGCAGTTACTCGACTAGCGGGAGATACGAGCAGTACTTC. This gives the protein CASSYSTSGRYEQYF.

The rearrangement uses TRBV5-4 and TRBJ2-5; the D gene is possibly TRBD2 (6 bases). Trimming took 3 bases from V and 0 from J, leaving 15 bases between them. From germline, CDR1 is SGHNT and CDR2 YYREEE (reference sequence). The CDR3 is 16 residues long. CDR3 in DNA: TGTGCCAGCAGCTCATATACCGTAGCGGACCAAGAGACCCAGTACTTC. This translates into CASSSYTVADQETQYF.

This chain uses TRBV30 with TRBJ2-2; D gene uncertain. Deletions cut 0 bases from V and 7 bases from J, with 3 bases between. The CDR3 has 11 residues. Looked up from germline, CDR1 is GTSNPN and CDR2 is SVGIG (reference sequence). The CDR3 loop reads CAWSVYGELFF. CDR3 bases: TGTGCCTGGAGTGTGTACGGGGAGCTGTTTTTT.